This T cell receptor (beta chain) was sequenced for a study of CD8+ T cells in alopecia areata. Study context: For the treated group, dosing was oral tofacitinib at 5 to 10 mg twice daily. Whole-study findings and limits: Amid tofacitinib therapy, many expanded lesional clones stayed present in scalp and blood. It was lesional scalp, especially alopecia totalis/universalis, that showed higher clonality than normal scalp. Resident alphabeta T-cell populations of normal skin are likewise subject to sequencing in scalp samples.

Looked up from germline, CDR1 is MNHEY and CDR2 is SMNVEV (reference sequence). The CDR3 sequence is 13 residues long. Germline trimming cut 7 bases from V and 6 bases from J; bases unmatched to any gene: 8. Documented treatment: oral pan-JAK inhibitor, 5-10 mg twice daily. Isolated RNA was reverse transcribed into cDNA used as the sequencing template. The protocol was immunoSEQ multiplex PCR, while the TCRdb copy is restricted to in-frame clones and leaves out a portion. The sample includes approximately 200,000 clones, around 60% of them seen just once. Details on this clone: What it binds is unknown.

The chain couples TRBV27 to TRBJ1-2, with 7 positions matching TRBD1. The TCR sequence derives from a human donor with alopecia areata. Sequences were derived from CD4+ T cells sorted from blood, sampled at week 4, from a patient treated with tofacitinib. The CDR3 reads CASKKTGYDGYTF. CDR3 nucleotide sequence: TGTGCCAGCAAAAAGACAGGGTACGATGGCTACACCTTC.